The subject of this entry is one T cell receptor beta chain. The antigen remains undetermined. As the method for making TCR beta libraries, quantitative 5'-RACE with molecular barcodes was used. Each CDR3 protein gets one entry after TCRdb re-called the 5' RACE reads with MiXCR. Among a few hundred thousand distinct CDR3 sequences listed, approximately 12% were seen once. Trimming removed 6 bases at V and 3 bases at J, with 8 bases between. Looked up from germline, CDR1 is MNHNS and CDR2 is SASEGT. The CDR3 extends over 12 amino acids. The data derive from a study of CD8 T cells in ankylosing spondylitis. Study outcomes and limitations: Researchers report that disease-linked clones proved CD8+ and relatively rare in peripheral blood. A TCR beta motif made of 7 to 9 highly homologous variants seemed typical of ankylosing spondylitis blood. Some motif variants were previously reported in reactive arthritis synovial fluid and blood. Significantly higher representation of disease-linked clones was reported for matched ankylosing spondylitis synovial fluid.

J is TRBJ1-2 and V is TRBV6-1; D unresolved. The sample comprised blood, either unsorted or a sorted T cell fraction (not recorded which). The TCR originated in a male donor with ankylosing spondylitis. CDR3 DNA: TGTGCCAGCAGACAGTCGGACTATGGCTACACCTTC. As protein: CASRQSDYGYTF.